A selection of T cell receptor beta chains follows, all from one sample in a study of regulatory T cells in long-lasting Graves disease. One entry per CDR3 protein, called by TCRdb with MiXCR from the multiplex PCR reads. In the table there are about 440,000 distinct CDR3 sequences, 16% of which are singletons. These data also featured in a second study, about T cells in Graves' hyperthyroidism and ophthalmopathy.

This sample comprised peripheral blood mononuclear cells (PBMCs), obtained at new diagnosis, from a patient treated with antithyroid drugs. These receptors all stem from a woman under 30 with Graves disease. Each CDR3 is given with its conserved first and last residue. Each record gives: V gene, clone size, J gene, D gene, CDR3 DNA, CDR3 protein. The D gene is left open where the match is weak. A row's size may be missing; if present it is once, few, many or a size class.

V: TRBV18; size: many; J: TRBJ2-1; D: NA; DNA: TGTGCCAGCTCACCAATCCAGGGTAAAGGTGAGCAGTTCTTC; CDR3: CASSPIQGKGEQFF
V: TRBV10-3; size: many; J: TRBJ2-7; D: TRBD2; DNA: TGTGCCACCATGGGACTAGCCACCTACGAGCAGTACTTC; CDR3: CATMGLATYEQYF
V: TRBV12-3/TRBV12-4; size: NA; J: TRBJ2-3; D: NA; DNA: TGTGCCAGCAGTACGGGTGGGACTAGCACAGATACGCAGTATTTT; CDR3: CASSTGGTSTDTQYF
V: TRBV3-1; size: NA; J: TRBJ1-2; D: NA; DNA: TGTGCCAGCAGCCCGACCACAGGATCTGGCTACACCTTC; CDR3: CASSPTTGSGYTF
V: TRBV5-1; size: NA; J: TRBJ2-7; D: NA; DNA: TGCGCCAGCAGCCCACCGGGCCTAAGGCTCCACGAGCAGTACTTC; CDR3: CASSPPGLRLHEQYF
V: TRBV4-2; size: few; J: TRBJ1-2; D: TRBD1; DNA: TGTGCCAGCAGCCAAGACCTGACAGGACAGGAGTATGGCTACACCTTC; CDR3: CASSQDLTGQEYGYTF
V: TRBV10-1; size: NA; J: TRBJ1-6; D: TRBD1; DNA: TGCGCCAGGAGGGGGCATTGCGGATCACCCCTCCACTTT; CDR3: CARRGHCGSPLHF
V: TRBV6-5; size: many; J: TRBJ1-1; D: NA; DNA: TGTGCCAGCAGTTACTCGACAGGCACTGAAGCTTTCTTT; CDR3: CASSYSTGTEAFF
V: TRBV28; size: many; J: TRBJ1-6; D: TRBD1; DNA: TGTGCCAGCAGTTTAGGGGGACAGGGCTTGCGAAATTCACCCCTCCACTTT; CDR3: CASSLGGQGLRNSPLHF
V: TRBV29-1; size: many; J: TRBJ2-3; D: NA; DNA: TGCAGCGTTGGACTATACCGACTCACAGATACGCAGTATTTT; CDR3: CSVGLYRLTDTQYF
V: TRBV5-1; size: many; J: TRBJ2-1; D: NA; DNA: TGCGCCAGCAGCTTACGGGAGCCGGAGTACAATGAGCAGTTCTTC; CDR3: CASSLREPEYNEQFF
V: TRBV7-2; size: many; J: TRBJ2-7; D: NA; DNA: TGTGCCAGCTCCGTTTTGTTATTGGGCGAGCAGTACTTC; CDR3: CASSVLLLGEQYF
V: TRBV28; size: many; J: TRBJ1-6; D: TRBD1; DNA: TGTGCCAGCAGTTCCAACCGGGACAGGGGGTATAAGATTGCCTATAATTCACCCCTCCACTTT; CDR3: CASSSNRDRGYKIAYNSPLHF
V: TRBV27; size: NA; J: TRBJ2-7; D: TRBD2; DNA: TGTGCCAGCAGTCGGGCGGGGGACGTCTACGAGCAGTACTTC; CDR3: CASSRAGDVYEQYF
V: TRBV27; size: few; J: TRBJ1-4; D: NA; DNA: TGTGCCAGCAGTATTACAGACGTTTTGGGAAGGTCGGAAAAACTGTTTTTT; CDR3: CASSITDVLGRSEKLFF
V: TRBV12-3/TRBV12-4; size: many; J: TRBJ2-7; D: NA; DNA: TGTGCCAGCAGTTTGGGGGCCTTATCCTACGAGCAGTACTTC; CDR3: CASSLGALSYEQYF
V: TRBV6-1; size: few; J: TRBJ2-5; D: TRBD1; DNA: TGTGCCAGCAGCACGACAGGGGATTATGAGACCCAGTACTTC; CDR3: CASSTTGDYETQYF
V: TRBV9; size: NA; J: TRBJ1-6; D: NA; DNA: TGTGCCAGCAGCGTAGACGGGGTCGTGAATTCACCCCTCCACTTT; CDR3: CASSVDGVVNSPLHF
V: TRBV7-2; size: many; J: TRBJ2-1; D: NA; DNA: TGTGCCAGCAGCCTAGCCGTTAATCCCCACAATGAGCAGTTCTTC; CDR3: CASSLAVNPHNEQFF
V: TRBV6-2/TRBV6-3; size: many; J: TRBJ2-7; D: TRBD2; DNA: TGTGCCACCGGCGGGGGTAGGGCCTACGAGCAGTACTTC; CDR3: CATGGGRAYEQYF
V: TRBV5-1; size: many; J: TRBJ2-1; D: NA; DNA: TGCGCCAGCAGCTTGGGCAGCACCTACAATGAGCAGTTCTTC; CDR3: CASSLGSTYNEQFF
V: TRBV20-1; size: many; J: TRBJ2-1; D: TRBD2; DNA: TGCAGTGCTTTCGCCGGGACTAGCGGGAGGGCCGGATATGAGCAGTTCTTC; CDR3: CSAFAGTSGRAGYEQFF
V: TRBV18; size: NA; J: TRBJ2-1; D: NA; DNA: TGTGCCAGCTCATGGGGACTGAACTCCTACAATGAGCAGTTCTTC; CDR3: CASSWGLNSYNEQFF
V: TRBV27; size: many; J: TRBJ2-5; D: NA; DNA: TGTGCCAGCAACGTTTCCGCGTGGGTCCGAGAGACCCAGTACTTC; CDR3: CASNVSAWVRETQYF
V: TRBV19; size: NA; J: TRBJ2-5; D: NA; DNA: TGTGCCAGTAGTACCACCCCCGCGTACAATGAGCAGTACTTC; CDR3: CASSTTPAYNEQYF
V: TRBV6-1; size: many; J: TRBJ2-1; D: NA; DNA: TGTGCCAGCAGGGACAGCTCCTACAATGAGCAGTTCTTC; CDR3: CASRDSSYNEQFF
V: TRBV2; size: few; J: TRBJ2-6; D: NA; DNA: TGTGCCAGCAGGGGGTACTCTGGGGCCAACGTCCTGACTTTC; CDR3: CASRGYSGANVLTF
V: TRBV6-2/TRBV6-3; size: NA; J: TRBJ2-7; D: TRBD1; DNA: TGTGCCAGCAGGCAGGGGGCCTGGGGCGAGCAGTACTTC; CDR3: CASRQGAWGEQYF
V: TRBV6-5; size: many; J: TRBJ2-7; D: TRBD1; DNA: TGTGCCAGCAGTTACCATGCCGGGACAGGGTATTCCGAGCAGTACTTC; CDR3: CASSYHAGTGYSEQYF
V: TRBV20-1; size: NA; J: TRBJ2-2; D: TRBD2; DNA: TGCAGTGCTAGAGAGGGGGGGGCCGGGGAGCTGTTTTTT; CDR3: CSAREGGAGELFF
V: TRBV2; size: few; J: TRBJ1-3; D: NA; DNA: TGTGCCAGCAGTGACCAGGGGCGGGGAAACACCATATATTTT; CDR3: CASSDQGRGNTIYF
V: TRBV29-1; size: many; J: TRBJ2-3; D: NA; DNA: TGCAGCGCTCAGGTTAGCACAGATACGCAGTATTTT; CDR3: CSAQVSTDTQYF
V: TRBV28; size: few; J: TRBJ2-5; D: NA; DNA: TGTGCCAGCAGTTTTGGTAGACAGCAAGAGGCCCAGTACTTC; CDR3: CASSFGRQQEAQYF
V: TRBV6-2/TRBV6-3; size: NA; J: TRBJ2-1; D: NA; DNA: TGTGCCAGCAGCTACCAGGGAATCTACAATGAGCAGTTCTTC; CDR3: CASSYQGIYNEQFF
V: TRBV10-2; size: few; J: TRBJ1-4; D: TRBD1; DNA: TGCGCCAGCAAGGGGGCAGGGATAGGGAACAATGAAAAACTGTTTTTT; CDR3: CASKGAGIGNNEKLFF
V: TRBV9; size: few; J: TRBJ2-1; D: TRBD2; DNA: TGTGCCAGCAGCGACCGACTAGCGGAAGCGGACTACAATGAGCAGTTCTTC; CDR3: CASSDRLAEADYNEQFF
V: TRBV30; size: few; J: TRBJ2-2; D: NA; DNA: TGTGCCTGGAGTGGGGGGCCCGGGGAGCTGTTTTTT; CDR3: CAWSGGPGELFF
V: TRBV12-3/TRBV12-4; size: many; J: TRBJ2-7; D: NA; DNA: TGTGCCAGCAGTCCAACAGGGTCCGGACGCCAGTACTTC; CDR3: CASSPTGSGRQYF
V: TRBV4-3; size: few; J: TRBJ2-5; D: TRBD2; DNA: TGCGCCAGCAGCCAAGACAGACTAGCGGGACAAGAGACCCAGTACTTC; CDR3: CASSQDRLAGQETQYF
V: TRBV28; size: many; J: TRBJ1-5; D: NA; DNA: TGTGCCAGCAGTCGTCAGGAGGGAGATGATCAGCCCCAGCATTTT; CDR3: CASSRQEGDDQPQHF
V: TRBV20-1; size: NA; J: TRBJ1-5; D: NA; DNA: TGCAGTGCTACCCGACAGGAGTTTAATCAGCCCCAGCATTTT; CDR3: CSATRQEFNQPQHF
V: TRBV6-1; size: NA; J: TRBJ2-1; D: NA; DNA: TGTGCCAGCGGGATCTTCAATGAGCAGTTCTTC; CDR3: CASGIFNEQFF
V: TRBV18; size: NA; J: TRBJ2-2; D: NA; DNA: TGTGCCAGCTCACCCTTGAAGGGGGAGAACACCGGGGAGCTGTTTTTT; CDR3: CASSPLKGENTGELFF
V: TRBV5-4; size: NA; J: TRBJ2-1; D: TRBD2; DNA: TGTGCCAGCAGCTTGGAGGGACTAGCGGACTTCTACAATGAGCAGTTCTTC; CDR3: CASSLEGLADFYNEQFF
V: TRBV27; size: few; J: TRBJ2-2; D: TRBD1; DNA: TGTGCCAGCAGTTACGGACAGGCGAACACCGGGGAGCTGTTTTTT; CDR3: CASSYGQANTGELFF
V: TRBV5-4; size: few; J: TRBJ2-7; D: NA; DNA: TGTGCCAGCAGCTTGGTACCCCTCTCCTACGAGCAGTACTTC; CDR3: CASSLVPLSYEQYF
V: TRBV5-4; size: NA; J: TRBJ1-1; D: NA; DNA: TGTGCCATCCACTATCGGGGGAGGGGTACTGAAGCTTTCTTT; CDR3: CAIHYRGRGTEAFF
V: TRBV7-8; size: once; J: TRBJ2-4; D: NA; DNA: TGTGCCAGCAGGAGGGACACCCTGCAGTACTTC; CDR3: CASRRDTLQYF
V: TRBV2; size: few; J: TRBJ2-4; D: NA; DNA: TGTGCCAGCAGCCCCGAGTTGGGTGACATTCAGTACTTC; CDR3: CASSPELGDIQYF
V: TRBV11-2; size: many; J: TRBJ2-5; D: TRBD1; DNA: TGTGCCAGCAGCTCACGGGACAGGCAGACCCAGTACTTC; CDR3: CASSSRDRQTQYF
V: TRBV4-3; size: few; J: TRBJ2-1; D: TRBD1; DNA: TGCGCCAGCAGCAACAGGGGGGAGAGTTTGTTCTTC; CDR3: CASSNRGESLFF
V: TRBV6-5; size: NA; J: TRBJ2-7; D: TRBD2; DNA: TGTGCCAGCAGTTACTCAAGCGGGGTGACCTACGAGCAGTACTTC; CDR3: CASSYSSGVTYEQYF
V: TRBV28; size: many; J: TRBJ1-2; D: TRBD1; DNA: TGTGCCACCAGACAGGGGAACGCCTATGGCTACACCTTC; CDR3: CATRQGNAYGYTF